The rows below give T cell receptor beta chains drawn from one sample of a study of identical twins. TCRdb passed the 5' RACE reads through MiXCR, listing each CDR3 protein once. The sample shows 400,000 to 500,000 distinct CDR3 sequences, over 11% of them seen only once. Separately, the same data were catalogued under a study of yellow fever vaccine responses in identical twins.

Sequencing was done on a sample of CD4+ T cells sorted from blood. The receptors here all came from a woman under 30 in good health. The CDR3 runs from the conserved cysteine through the conserved F or W. The D gene is left open where the match is weak. Only some rows state a clone size, as once, few, many or a class for expanded clones.

d_call,clone_size,j_call,v_call,cdr3_aa,cdr3_nt
-,-,TRBJ1-1,TRBV7-8,CASSLWAGAANTEAFF,TGTGCCAGCAGCTTATGGGCGGGTGCAGCGAACACTGAAGCTTTCTTT
TRBD1,-,TRBJ2-5,TRBV12-5,CASGFTGGGETQYF,TGTGCTAGTGGTTTCACAGGGGGAGGAGAGACCCAGTACTTC
-,few,TRBJ2-7,TRBV20-1,CSARRQGGEQYF,TGCAGTGCTAGAAGGCAGGGTGGCGAGCAGTACTTC
-,many,TRBJ2-1,TRBV24-1,CATGRTRSEQFF,TGTGCCACCGGAAGGACGCGGAGTGAGCAGTTCTTC
-,-,TRBJ2-7,TRBV11-2,CASSLDYLGHYEQYF,TGTGCCAGCAGCCTCGACTATCTTGGGCACTACGAGCAGTACTTC
-,few,TRBJ2-7,TRBV7-2,CASRGALNYEQYF,TGTGCCAGCCGAGGGGCACTCAACTACGAGCAGTACTTC
TRBD2,few,TRBJ2-1,TRBV10-2,CASSAGGGARNEQFF,TGCGCCAGCAGTGCCGGGGGAGGGGCGCGGAATGAGCAGTTCTTC
TRBD2,many,TRBJ2-2,TRBV4-1,CASSQIPGLVGTGELFF,TGCGCCAGCAGCCAGATCCCCGGACTAGTAGGGACCGGGGAGCTGTTTTTT
TRBD2,few,TRBJ2-7,TRBV12-3/TRBV12-4,CASSLLRLAGGAYEQYF,TGTGCCAGCAGTTTACTAAGGCTAGCGGGAGGAGCCTACGAGCAGTACTTC
-,many,TRBJ2-7,TRBV5-1,CASSLADRNYEQYF,TGCGCCAGCAGCTTGGCCGACAGAAACTACGAGCAGTACTTC
TRBD1,few,TRBJ2-1,TRBV2,CASNGNRGNEQFF,TGTGCCAGCAATGGAAACAGGGGAAATGAGCAGTTCTTC
-,once,TRBJ2-7,TRBV4-3,CASSQEGGTAYKQYF,TGCGCCAGCAGCCAGGAGGGGGGGACCGCCTACAAGCAGTACTTC
TRBD1,many,TRBJ2-5,TRBV4-1,CASSQGDRDQETQYF,TGCGCCAGCAGCCAAGGGGACAGAGATCAAGAGACCCAGTACTTC
-,-,TRBJ1-1,TRBV7-9,CASSSQGELTEAFF,TGTGCCAGCAGCTCACAGGGCGAACTAACTGAAGCTTTCTTT
TRBD2,-,TRBJ2-7,TRBV4-3,CASSQIAGGFSYEQYF,TGCGCCAGCAGCCAGATAGCGGGAGGGTTCTCCTACGAGCAGTACTTC
-,many,TRBJ2-1,TRBV12-3/TRBV12-4,CASSLFGMVNEQFF,TGTGCCAGCAGTTTATTTGGAATGGTGAATGAGCAGTTCTTC
TRBD2,few,TRBJ2-7,TRBV3-1,CASSQGLAGIPYEQYF,TGTGCCAGCAGCCAGGGACTAGCGGGGATCCCCTACGAGCAGTACTTC
-,many,TRBJ2-7,TRBV29-1,CSVPDRYEQYF,TGCAGCGTACCAGACAGATACGAGCAGTACTTC
-,-,TRBJ2-7,TRBV14,CASSQDLGGSEQYF,TGTGCCAGCAGCCAAGATCTTGGGGGGTCCGAGCAGTACTTC
TRBD1,few,TRBJ2-5,TRBV7-9,CASSLGLGGNAETQYF,TGTGCCAGCAGCTTAGGCTTAGGGGGCAACGCAGAGACCCAGTACTTC
TRBD1,-,TRBJ2-2,TRBV12-3/TRBV12-4,CATRTGNTGELFF,TGTGCCACCCGGACAGGGAACACCGGGGAGCTGTTTTTT
TRBD1,-,TRBJ1-5,TRBV12-3/TRBV12-4,CASRTGGHQPQHF,TGTGCCAGCAGGACAGGGGGCCATCAGCCCCAGCATTTT
TRBD1,many,TRBJ2-2,TRBV25-1,CASRRQGESGELFF,TGTGCCAGCAGAAGACAGGGGGAATCCGGGGAGCTGTTTTTT
TRBD2,few,TRBJ2-1,TRBV24-1,CATSDPPAGTSGAGEQFF,TGTGCCACCAGTGATCCCCCCGCCGGGACTAGCGGGGCGGGGGAGCAGTTCTTC
TRBD2,-,TRBJ2-7,TRBV7-2,CASSLRRGGKNEQYF,TGTGCCAGCAGCTTAAGACGGGGGGGAAAAAACGAGCAGTACTTC
-,few,TRBJ1-5,TRBV20-1,CSAGDGNQPQHF,TGCAGTGCAGGGGACGGGAATCAGCCCCAGCATTTT
-,few,TRBJ2-3,TRBV6-2/TRBV6-3,CASRLGPAGDTQYF,TGTGCCAGCAGACTAGGACCGGCCGGAGATACGCAGTATTTT
TRBD2,-,TRBJ2-1,TRBV28,CASSPAGDHNEQFF,TGTGCCAGCAGCCCCGCGGGAGACCATAATGAGCAGTTCTTC
-,-,TRBJ1-1,TRBV5-1,CASSYLTSTEAFF,TGCGCCAGCAGCTATTTGACGAGCACTGAAGCTTTCTTT
-,-,TRBJ1-2,TRBV30,CAWSVSGSYGYTF,TGTGCCTGGAGTGTGTCCGGATCCTATGGCTACACCTTC
-,-,TRBJ2-1,TRBV6-1,CASSNPPTGVYEQFF,TGTGCCAGCAGCAACCCCCCGACAGGAGTTTATGAGCAGTTCTTC
-,-,TRBJ2-1,TRBV4-3,CASSQMRGLNNEQFF,TGCGCCAGCAGCCAAATGCGCGGACTGAACAATGAGCAGTTCTTC
TRBD2,-,TRBJ2-5,TRBV29-1,CSVGVSGRLETQYF,TGCAGCGTTGGTGTTAGCGGGAGGTTAGAGACCCAGTACTTC
-,many,TRBJ2-1,TRBV6-5,CASSYRSASIEQFF,TGTGCCAGCAGTTACCGTAGCGCGTCAATTGAGCAGTTCTTC
TRBD2,many,TRBJ2-1,TRBV6-1,CASSLAGGVYNEQFF,TGTGCCAGCAGTCTAGCGGGGGGCGTCTACAATGAGCAGTTCTTC
TRBD1,many,TRBJ2-7,TRBV4-3,CASSQAGTGAGEQYF,TGCGCCAGCAGCCAGGCCGGGACAGGGGCGGGGGAGCAGTACTTC
-,few,TRBJ2-4,TRBV4-3,CASSQDRSLAKNIQYF,TGCGCCAGCAGCCAAGACAGGTCACTAGCCAAAAACATTCAGTACTTC
TRBD2,few,TRBJ2-1,TRBV7-9,CASSLALAGGIYNEQFF,TGTGCCAGCAGCTTAGCGCTAGCGGGGGGGATCTACAATGAGCAGTTCTTC
-,-,TRBJ2-7,TRBV6-2/TRBV6-3,CATWTASSYEQYF,TGTGCCACCTGGACGGCAAGCTCCTACGAGCAGTACTTC
TRBD2,-,TRBJ2-1,TRBV5-1,CASSTGLAVPRWEFF,TGCGCCAGCAGCACAGGACTAGCGGTCCCGCGGTGGGAGTTCTTC